The rows below give T cell receptor beta chains drawn from one sample of a study of cytomegalovirus exposure and HLA in healthy donors. Method: immunoSEQ multiplex PCR; TCRdb's copy keeps in-frame clones and lacks some. The sample's table shows roughly 75,000 clones. Sequenced sample: PBMCs. Every receptor here comes from a boy aged 5-17 years in good health and CMV-seronegative. Both conserved end residues are part of each CDR3. A D gene is named only where the DNA matches it firmly.

J gene	D gene	V gene	CDR3 DNA	CDR3 protein
TRBJ2-7	TRBD2	TRBV9	TGTGCCAGCAGCAGACTAGCCCACGAGCAGTACTTC	CASSRLAHEQYF
TRBJ2-7	.	TRBV6-1	TGTGCCAGCAGTGGGGACACCAGTCACGAGCAGTACTTC	CASSGDTSHEQYF
TRBJ2-2	.	TRBV7-3	TGTGCCAGCAGCTTAGGGCCGCGTACGAACACCGGGGAGCTGTTTTTT	CASSLGPRTNTGELFF
TRBJ2-1	.	TRBV10-1	TGCGCCAGCCGTGAGGGGGGGAGCTCCTACAATGAGCAGTTCTTC	CASREGGSSYNEQFF
TRBJ2-3	.	TRBV9	TGTGCCAGCAGCGTAGCTTCCCAGGGGCGCACAGATACGCAGTATTTT	CASSVASQGRTDTQYF
TRBJ2-7	TRBD2	TRBV4-2	TGTGCCAGCAGCCAAGATCGGCGGGGGAGCCTCTCCTACGAGCAGTACTTC	CASSQDRRGSLSYEQYF
TRBJ1-1	.	TRBV11-2	TGTGCCAGCAGCCTCAACAAGCCGACAGCCATGAACACTGAAGCTTTCTTT	CASSLNKPTAMNTEAFF
TRBJ2-7	TRBD2	TRBV29-1	TGCAGCGTTGTAGAGGCTAGCGGGTCCTACGAGCAGTGCTTC	CSVVEASGSYEQCF
TRBJ2-1	TRBD1	TRBV4-1	TGCGCCAGCAGCGCACGCTCCGGGACAGCCGACAATGAGCAGTTCTTC	CASSARSGTADNEQFF
TRBJ1-3	.	TRBV30	TGTGCCTGCCCGGGCAGGGACTCTGGAAACACCATATATTTT	CACPGRDSGNTIYF
TRBJ2-1	TRBD2	TRBV4-3	TGCGCCAGCAGCCGCGAATCTAAAGCGGGAGTCGACAATGAGCAGTTCTTC	CASSRESKAGVDNEQFF
TRBJ2-7	.	TRBV6-5	TGTGCCAGCAGGTCCGGGAATCACTTCTACGAGCAGTACTTC	CASRSGNHFYEQYF
TRBJ2-4	TRBD2	TRBV10-1	TGCGCCAGCAGTGACGGGGGGGTGAAAAACATTCAGTACTTC	CASSDGGVKNIQYF
TRBJ2-6	.	TRBV5-4	TGTGCCAGCAGGAAAACAGGGTATGGGGCCAACGTCCTGACTTTC	CASRKTGYGANVLTF
TRBJ2-1	TRBD2	TRBV7-9	TGTGCCAGCCGGGGGGCTAGCGGGGGCGGTGTCGGTGAGCAGTTCTTC	CASRGASGGGVGEQFF
TRBJ2-1	TRBD1	TRBV5-6	TGTGCCAGCAGCTTATTACACTTGTTGGGACAGGGTGACAATGAGCAGTTCTTC	CASSLLHLLGQGDNEQFF
TRBJ1-1	TRBD1	TRBV28	TGTGCCAGCAGGCGGACAGGGTCGAACACTGAAGCTTTCTTT	CASRRTGSNTEAFF
TRBJ2-5	TRBD2	TRBV4-1	TGCGCCAGCAGCCAGGTCCGGGGGGGGCCCGGGCAAGAGACCCAGTACTTC	CASSQVRGGPGQETQYF
TRBJ2-3	TRBD2	TRBV2	TGTGCCAGCAGTGAACCCGGACTAGGAACAGATACGCAGTATTTT	CASSEPGLGTDTQYF
TRBJ1-6	.	TRBV5-1	TGCGCCAGCAGCCCCGACAGTACATGGCCCCTCCACTTT	CASSPDSTWPLHF
TRBJ2-7	TRBD2	TRBV27	TGTGCCAGCAGTTCCCTCAGCGGGGGGACCTACGAGCAGTACTTC	CASSSLSGGTYEQYF
TRBJ1-6	.	TRBV29-1	TGCAGCGTGAGATGGTCAGCCAGGGGTGAAAATTCACCCCTCCACTTT	CSVRWSARGENSPLHF
TRBJ2-5	TRBD2	TRBV11-2	TGTGCCAGCAGACAGGGGACTAGCGGGATTGTGGGCCAAGAGACCCAGTACTTC	CASRQGTSGIVGQETQYF
TRBJ1-2	.	TRBV10-3	TGTGCCATCAGTGAGCCCACTAAGGCAGAAGGGGGCTATGGCTACACCTTC	CAISEPTKAEGGYGYTF
TRBJ2-5	.	TRBV6-5	TGTGCCAGCAGTTTAGCGGCACGAGAGACCCAGTACTTC	CASSLAARETQYF
TRBJ1-5	.	TRBV19	TGTGCCAGTAGTATCAAAGACAGTCTTAATCAGCCCCAGCATTTT	CASSIKDSLNQPQHF
TRBJ2-5	TRBD2	TRBV4-1	TGCGCCAGCAGCCAGCGGACTAGCGGGAGAAAAGAGACCCAGTACTTC	CASSQRTSGRKETQYF
TRBJ1-5	.	TRBV29-1	TGCAGCGCGCCCCGATCAGGGCCCGGTGGCAATCAGCCCCAGCATTTT	CSAPRSGPGGNQPQHF
TRBJ2-3	.	TRBV19	TGTGCCAGTAGTAGCGCGGCCCCGGGACAACTTAGCACAGATACGCAGTATTTT	CASSSAAPGQLSTDTQYF
TRBJ1-1	.	TRBV6-1	TGTGCCAGCAGTGCCGGGAACACTGAAGCTTTCTTT	CASSAGNTEAFF
TRBJ2-7	TRBD1	TRBV30	TGTGCCTGGAGTGCTGACAGGGAATTCTACGAGCAGTACTTC	CAWSADREFYEQYF
TRBJ2-1	TRBD2	TRBV30	TGTGCCTGGAGCGGGGAACTGGCGGGGGGGCCCCGCTCCTACAATGAGCAGTTCTTC	CAWSGELAGGPRSYNEQFF
TRBJ2-7	TRBD2	TRBV6-6	TGTGCCAGCAGCCCCAGGGGACTAGCGGCCTCCTACGAGCAGTACTTC	CASSPRGLAASYEQYF
TRBJ1-4	.	TRBV7-9	TGTGCCAGCAGCCGTAACGGAGAGCGAAATGAAAAACTGTTTTTT	CASSRNGERNEKLFF
TRBJ2-1	TRBD1	TRBV5-1	TGCGCCAGCAGCAGGGCCGGGACAGGGTCGCCCAATGAGCAGTTCTTC	CASSRAGTGSPNEQFF
TRBJ1-6	.	TRBV5-1	TGCGCCAGCAGCTTGCAGGGCCAAGGGAATTCACCCCTCCACTTT	CASSLQGQGNSPLHF
TRBJ2-1	TRBD2	TRBV19	TGTGCCAGTAGTACCCATAGCGGGGGGGGCGGTGAGCAGTTCTTC	CASSTHSGGGGEQFF
TRBJ2-1	TRBD2	TRBV7-6	TGTGCCAGTAGTATTAGCGGGGGGCCAATGAACTCCGACAATGAGCAGTTCTTC	CASSISGGPMNSDNEQFF
TRBJ1-6	.	TRBV28	TGTGCCAGCAGTTTAAGGGGTTCCTATAATTCACCCCTCCACTTT	CASSLRGSYNSPLHF
TRBJ2-7	.	TRBV10-2	TGCGCCAGCAGTGAGTGGGGTAGGAGGGGTTTTGCCTACGAGCAGTACTTC	CASSEWGRRGFAYEQYF
TRBJ2-1	.	TRBV9	TGTGCCAGCAGCGTAGACGGGGGAAGCTACAATGAGCAGTTCTTC	CASSVDGGSYNEQFF
TRBJ2-7	TRBD1	TRBV6-5	TGTGCCAGCAGTTACACAGGGGCTACCTACGAGCAGTACTTC	CASSYTGATYEQYF
TRBJ2-2	TRBD1	TRBV19	TGTGCCAGTAGTATAGAGGACAGGGGTGCTACCGGGGAGCTGTTTTTT	CASSIEDRGATGELFF
TRBJ1-2	.	TRBV25-1	TGTGCCAGTAGAGAGACGGGGACTGTTTCCGAAAACTATGGCTACACCTTC	CASRETGTVSENYGYTF